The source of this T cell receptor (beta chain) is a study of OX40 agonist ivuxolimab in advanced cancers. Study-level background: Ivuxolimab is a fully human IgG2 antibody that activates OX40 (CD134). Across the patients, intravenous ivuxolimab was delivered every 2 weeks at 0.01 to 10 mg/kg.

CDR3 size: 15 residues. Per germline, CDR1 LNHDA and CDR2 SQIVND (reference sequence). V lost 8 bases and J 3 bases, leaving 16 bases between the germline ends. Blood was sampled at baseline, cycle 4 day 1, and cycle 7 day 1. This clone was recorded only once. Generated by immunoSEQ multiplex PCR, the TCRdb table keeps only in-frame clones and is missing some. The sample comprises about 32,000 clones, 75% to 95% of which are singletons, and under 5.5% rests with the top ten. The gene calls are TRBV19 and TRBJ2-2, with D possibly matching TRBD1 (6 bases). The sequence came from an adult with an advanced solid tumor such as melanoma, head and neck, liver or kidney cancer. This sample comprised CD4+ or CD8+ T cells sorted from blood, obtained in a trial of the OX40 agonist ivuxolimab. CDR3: CASQQGSYHTGELFF. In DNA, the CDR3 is TGTGCCAGTCAACAGGGCTCTTATCACACCGGGGAGCTGTTTTTT.